The 8 T cell receptor beta chains in this list originate from one sample, sequenced in a study of CXCR3-negative and CXCR3-positive naive CD8 T cells. TRB cDNA was prepared as libraries by UMI-labeled 5' RACE. TCRdb re-called the 5' RACE reads and gives one entry per CDR3 protein, without DNA. Its listing shows under 85,000 distinct CDR3 sequences. Sample: naive CXCR3- CD8+ T cells from blood. Indicated subset: CD45RO-CCR7+CD27+CD95- naive CD8+ T cells lacking CXCR3 (TNR3-). The receptors here all came from a human donor in good health. Some clones in this sample may be carry-over from other donors' samples.

This chain connects TRBV5-1 to TRBJ2-1; TCRdb outputs TRBD2, but without DNA this stays unchecked. CDR3 length equals 15 residues. Germline CDR1 is SGHRS and CDR2 is YFSETQ. The CDR3 here is CASSLSAGGLHEQFF.

The chain recombines TRBV5-1 with TRBJ2-3. This CDR3 is built from 15 residues. CDR1 is SGHRS, CDR2 YFSETQ, per germline. The CDR3 protein is CASSPEVPSTDTQYF.

V gene TRBV6-2 or TRBV6-3 combines with J gene TRBJ2-7. The CDR3 loop spans 12 amino acids. CDR1 and CDR2 (germline): MNHEY, SVGEGT. The CDR3 protein is CASSFTTYEQYF.

The chain recombines TRBV28 with TRBJ1-5; lacking DNA, the TRBD1 call made by TCRdb goes unchecked. From germline, CDR1 is MDHEN and CDR2 SYDVKM. This CDR3 comprises 14 residues. The CDR3 spells CASSDKQGLQPQHF.

The V call is TRBV20-1, the J call TRBJ2-4. The CDR3 loop spans 13 amino acids. In germline, CDR1 is DFQATT, CDR2 SNEGSKA (reference sequence). The CDR3 region is CSARELAKNIQYF.

This chain uses TRBV28 with TRBJ2-1; TCRdb selects TRBD1, and the lack of DNA leaves this call unchecked. CDR3 length: 14 residues. Germline V lookup: CDR1 MDHEN, CDR2 SYDVKM. The CDR3 region is CASRRDRDVDEQFF.

The chain links TRBV29-1 to TRBJ2-7; TCRdb names TRBD1, which stays unverified in the absence of DNA. The CDR3 sequence is 14 residues long. Germline V gene data show CDR1 as SQVTM and CDR2 as ANQGSEA. The CDR3 loop is CSAKGTEVSYEQYF.

The chain has TRBV13 and TRBJ2-3. The length of the CDR3 is 14 residues. CDR1 is PRHDT, CDR2 FYEKMQ, per germline (reference sequence). The CDR3 reads CASSFPTNTDTQYF.